The next 25 T cell receptor beta chains were all read from a single sample in a study of blood T cell repertoires in COVID-19. Clones were sequenced by immunoSEQ multiplex PCR, and TCRdb holds only the in-frame ones, with some missing. The data show about 60,000 clones, roughly 88% seen once. The sample comprised peripheral blood. The origin of the receptors is a man in his thirties or forties with COVID-19, enrolled during active disease.

The gene calls are TRBV15 and TRBJ2-1, with 9 bases aligning to TRBD1. The germline V gene encodes CDR1 LNHNV and CDR2 YYDKDF (reference sequence). The CDR3 extends over 15 amino acids. The V gene end was trimmed by 0 bases and the J gene end by 7 bases; junction bases not matched to a gene: 4. CDR3 in amino acids: CATSRDGTGWNEQFF. The CDR3 DNA reads TGTGCCACCAGCAGAGATGGGACAGGGTGGAATGAGCAGTTCTTC.

V usage is TRBV2 and J usage is TRBJ2-1; 8 positions agree with TRBD1. The CDR3 sequence is 14 residues long. Germline V lookup: CDR1 SNHLY, CDR2 FYNNEI. The ends lost 10 bases at V and 3 bases at J; junction bases unmatched: 8. The CDR3 here is CAMTRDRFYNEQFF. The CDR3 region has the DNA TGTGCCATGACACGGGACAGGTTCTACAATGAGCAGTTCTTC.

About this clone itself: The sample has other DNA sequences that encode this CDR3 too. The chain employs TRBV9 and TRBJ1-1; D is uncertain. CDR1 is SGDLS, CDR2 YYNGEE, per germline. The CDR3 runs to 13 residues. The germline V and J ends were trimmed by 0 bases and 1 base, with 4 bases remaining between them. Written as DNA, the CDR3 is TGTGCCAGCAGCGTAGAGCCGAACACTGAAGCTTTCTTT. This sequence encodes CASSVEPNTEAFF.

This sequence joins TRBV3-1 (or the pseudogene TRBV3-2) and TRBJ1-6; D not resolved. The length of the CDR3 is 15 residues. Trimming removed 2 bases at V and 8 bases at J, with 13 bases between. Germline V lookup: CDR1 LGHDT, CDR2 YNNKEL (reference sequence). This chain's CDR3 is CASSQLQLWDSPLHF. DNA of the CDR3: TGTGCCAGCAGCCAACTACAGCTCTGGGATTCACCCCTCCACTTT.

The V call is TRBV6-5, the J call TRBJ2-1, with D perhaps matching TRBD1 (5 bases). CDR1 and CDR2 from the germline V gene are MNHEY and SVGAGI. Trimming shortened V by 2 bases and J by 5 bases, and 16 bases separated the two germline ends. The CDR3 runs to 16 residues. For the CDR3, the DNA is TGTGCCAGCAGTTACAAAGGCAGGGCGCCTGACAATGAGCAGTTCTTC. Translated, it gives CASSYKGRAPDNEQFF.

The chain joins TRBV27 to TRBJ1-1, with a possible D match to TRBD1 (6 bases). The CDR3 loop spans 13 amino acids. The V gene's germline CDR1 is MNHEY and CDR2 SMNVEV (reference sequence). V was clipped by 4 bases and J by 11 bases, with 17 bases between them. CDR3 sequence (DNA): TGTGCCAGCAGTTACTCCAGGGGTTTGAGGGCTTTCTTT. This gives the protein CASSYSRGLRAFF.

The V gene is TRBV6-6, the J gene TRBJ2-2; 8 bases match TRBD1. V shed 5 bases and J 5 bases; nucleotides not matched to a gene: 13. CDR1 MNHNY and CDR2 SVGAGI come from the germline V gene (reference sequence). This CDR3 spans 17 amino acids. The CDR3 loop reads CASSRRRQGRLTGELFF. In DNA form, the CDR3 reads TGTGCCAGCAGTCGACGTAGACAGGGGAGGCTGACCGGGGAGCTGTTTTTT.

This chain connects TRBV20-1 to TRBJ2-1, with a weak D call TRBD2 (7 bases). Germline values: CDR1 DFQATT, CDR2 SNEGSKA (reference sequence). The CDR3 extends over 11 amino acids. V shed 6 bases and J shed 9 bases, with 12 bases lying between them. CDR3 sequence (DNA): TGCAGTGCAAGGCGGGGGCGTGAGCAGTTCTTC. It is translated as CSARRGREQFF.

The chain is built from TRBV6-2 or TRBV6-3 and TRBJ2-1; D is uncertain. There are 13 residues in the CDR3. V dropped 0 bases and J dropped 9 bases, with 9 bases sitting between them. Germline CDR1 MNHEY, CDR2 SVGEGT. In DNA, the CDR3 is TGTGCCAGCAGTTACTCGGCTTCAGGTGAGCAGTTCTTC. Translation gives CASSYSASGEQFF.

This chain links TRBV20-1 with TRBJ1-5; unclear D gene. Germline V gives CDR1 DFQATT, CDR2 SNEGSKA (reference sequence). This CDR3 has 14 residues. V was trimmed by 3 bases and J by 0 bases, leaving 9 bases between them. The CDR3 nucleotides read TGCAGTGCTAGTCCGGGTATTAGCAATCAGCCCCAGCATTTT. Translation: CSASPGISNQPQHF.

This clone came up a few times. The V gene is TRBV7-9, the J gene TRBJ1-1; the match to TRBD1 covers 7 bases. Germline V gene data show CDR1 as SEHNR and CDR2 as FQNEAQ (reference sequence). The V segment lost 6 bases and the J segment 3 bases; nucleotides outside the gene matches: 10. The CDR3 covers 15 residues. In DNA form, the CDR3 reads TGTGCCAGCAGACCCCTGGGACAGCGCGACACTGAAGCTTTCTTT. Its protein is CASRPLGQRDTEAFF.

CDR3 sequence: CAYGEGANYGYTF. In DNA, the CDR3 is TGTGCCTACGGGGAGGGGGCTAACTATGGCTACACCTTC. The V gene is TRBV10-3, the J gene TRBJ1-2; TRBD1 is a possible D gene (6 bases). Germline CDR1 is ENHRY and CDR2 is SYGVKD. Trimming cost V 11 bases and J 0 bases, with 13 bases left between them. The CDR3 has 13 residues.

This sequence joins TRBV6-5 and TRBJ2-3; 7 bases agree with TRBD1. J lost 4 bases, V lost 3 bases, and 10 bases had no gene match. Germline V gene lookup returns CDR1 MNHEY and CDR2 SVGAGI. CDR3 length: 16 amino acids. CDR3 in amino acids: CASSYFAGQASDTQYF. CDR3 sequence (DNA): TGTGCCAGCAGTTATTTTGCCGGACAGGCATCAGATACGCAGTATTTT.

This clone was observed a handful of times. The chain uses TRBV7-9 and TRBJ2-2, with D tentatively TRBD2 (6 bases). V was trimmed by 4 bases and J by 7 bases, leaving 25 bases between them. CDR1 and CDR2 (germline): SEHNR, FQNEAQ (reference sequence). This CDR3 contains 18 residues. CDR3 amino acids: CASSSKWASRREFGELFF. Written as DNA, the CDR3 is TGTGCCAGCAGCTCGAAGTGGGCTAGCCGCCGGGAGTTCGGGGAGCTGTTTTTT.

The rearrangement links TRBV5-5 to TRBJ1-2; tentative D call: TRBD1 (6 bases). The V gene's germline CDR1 is SGHKS and CDR2 YYEKEE (reference sequence). V was shortened by 1 base and J by 6 bases, with 13 bases between the two germline ends. This CDR3 spans 14 amino acids. The chain's CDR3 is CASSLPAGANGYTF. CDR3 nucleotide sequence: TGTGCCAGCAGCTTGCCCGCAGGGGCCAATGGCTACACCTTC.

V and J are TRBV4-1 and TRBJ2-1; D is perhaps TRBD2 (5 bases). Trimming cost V 6 bases and J 0 bases, with 12 bases left between them. Looked up from germline, CDR1 is MGHRA and CDR2 is YSYEKL. The CDR3 extends over 15 amino acids. This CDR3 is CASSPAGSSYNEQFF. In DNA form, the CDR3 reads TGCGCCAGCAGTCCCGCGGGCAGCTCCTACAATGAGCAGTTCTTC.

V is TRBV18 and J is TRBJ2-7, with D tentatively TRBD2 (6 bases). Germline V lookup: CDR1 KGHSH, CDR2 LQKENI. V was cut by 1 base and J by 6 bases, with 10 bases left in between. The length of the CDR3 is 13 residues. This CDR3 is CASSPRGDGEQYF. The CDR3 bases are TGTGCCAGCTCACCACGGGGGGACGGCGAGCAGTACTTC.

This clone was seen only once. This chain connects TRBV30 to TRBJ1-1; perhaps TRBD1 as D (5 bases). The germline CDR1 and CDR2 sequences are GTSNPN and SVGIG (reference sequence). With 4 bases removed from V and 1 base from J, the gap between germline ends came to 16 bases. This CDR3 contains 15 residues. CDR3 in amino acids: CAWTFAGFGNTEAFF. The CDR3 DNA reads as TGTGCCTGGACCTTTGCAGGGTTTGGGAACACTGAAGCTTTCTTT.

CDR3 DNA sequence: TGTGCCGGGGCGGGACACACAAACTATGGCTACACCTTC. Its protein product is CAGAGHTNYGYTF. The J gene is TRBJ1-2, the V gene TRBV30, with D possibly being TRBD1 (6 bases). CDR1 and CDR2 from the germline V gene are GTSNPN and SVGIG (reference sequence). V shed 8 bases and J shed 2 bases, with 15 bases lying between them. The CDR3 has 13 amino acids.

V usage is TRBV11-2 and J usage is TRBJ2-1, with D maybe TRBD2 (6 bases). Germline V gene lookup returns CDR1 SGHAT and CDR2 FQNNGV. This CDR3 is built from 16 residues. V was clipped by 4 bases and J by 1 base, with 14 bases between them. Here the CDR3 DNA reads TGTGCCAGCAGCTCTCGGGCTAGCGTATCCTACAATGAGCAGTTCTTC. This translates into CASSSRASVSYNEQFF.

J is TRBJ2-3 and V is TRBV6-5; possibly TRBD2 for D (6 bases). Germline CDR1 is MNHEY and CDR2 is SVGAGI. This CDR3 has 15 residues. The ends were cut back, 2 bases at V and 3 bases at J, with 12 bases in the middle. As DNA, the CDR3 is TGTGCCAGCAGTTACGGGGGGATCGATACAGATACGCAGTATTTT. The encoded protein is CASSYGGIDTDTQYF.

The chain combines TRBV7-9 with TRBJ1-4; D unclear. The ends were cut back, 2 bases at V and 4 bases at J, with 5 bases in the middle. The CDR3 is 13 amino acids. Germline V lookup: CDR1 SEHNR, CDR2 FQNEAQ (reference sequence). This chain's CDR3 is CASSLSGNEKLFF. As DNA, the CDR3 is TGTGCCAGCAGCTTATCCGGTAATGAAAAACTGTTTTTT.

The chain uses TRBV28 and TRBJ2-7; possible D gene TRBD2, 5 bases. Germline CDR1 reads MDHEN; CDR2 reads SYDVKM. This CDR3 spans 14 amino acids. Trimming pared 2 bases from V and 0 bases from J, leaving 8 bases between. The CDR3 DNA sequence: TGTGCCAGCAGTTTACGGGGAAACTCCTACGAGCAGTACTTC. Amino acid sequence: CASSLRGNSYEQYF.

The chain couples TRBV28 to TRBJ2-7; 12 bases map to TRBD1. CDR3 size: 15 residues. Trimming cost V 5 bases and J 5 bases; bases outside gene matches: 7. In germline, CDR1 is MDHEN, CDR2 SYDVKM. The CDR3 sequence is CASSPGGQGAHEQYF. CDR3 DNA: TGTGCCAGCAGTCCGGGGGGACAGGGGGCACACGAGCAGTACTTC.

The chain has TRBV19 and TRBJ1-6, with D possibly being TRBD1 (6 bases). With 5 bases removed from V and 5 bases from J, the gap between germline ends came to 13 bases. Germline lookup yields CDR1 LNHDA and CDR2 SQIVND (reference sequence). This CDR3 contains 15 residues. The DNA of the CDR3 is TGTGCCAGTAGTGTTGGGACACATCATAATTCACCCCTCCACTTT. Residues: CASSVGTHHNSPLHF.